These 16 T cell receptor beta chains were all obtained from the same sample, sequenced in a study of identical twins. TCRdb re-called the 5' RACE reads through MiXCR, storing one row per CDR3 protein. The repertoire consists of 500,000 to 700,000 distinct CDR3 sequences, with under 8.5% occurring once and the leading ten covering around 1.6%. These sequences were also reported in another study, on yellow fever vaccine responses in identical twins.

The sequencing input was PBMCs. Every receptor here comes from a young woman in good health.

Worth noting for this clonotype: An end of the junction does not agree with germline; a read error may underlie this. This chain joins TRBV7-9 and TRBJ1-1, with D perhaps matching TRBD1 (6 bases). CDR1 is SEHNR, CDR2 FQNEAQ, per germline (reference sequence). The CDR3 totals 13 residues. The CDR3 region is CATSVGTNTEAFF. The CDR3 coding sequence is TGTGCCACCAGCGTAGGGACAAACACTGAAGCTTTCTTT.

The chain employs TRBV2 and TRBJ1-2, with D uncertain. The CDR3 runs 14 residues. Germline CDR1 reads SNHLY; CDR2 reads FYNNEI. Trimming pared 10 bases from V and 2 bases from J, leaving 17 bases between. The CDR3 protein is CATRGTIKNYGYTF. In DNA form, the CDR3 reads TGTGCCACTCGGGGAACGATAAAAAACTATGGCTACACCTTC.

This clonotype has at least ten counts. This chain joins TRBV12-3 or TRBV12-4 and TRBJ2-2; D may be TRBD1 (6 bases). The CDR3 runs 16 residues. Trimming took off 3 bases at V and 1 base at J, with 12 bases between the two ends. The DNA for the CDR3 is TGTGCCAGCAGTTTCCTATTAGGGGGGAACACCGGGGAGCTGTTTTTT. It encodes CASSFLLGGNTGELFF.

In this sample, this clonotype turned up many times. V is TRBV24-1 and J is TRBJ1-1; D possibly corresponds to TRBD1 (5 bases). V was shortened by 9 bases and J by 6 bases, with 13 bases between the two germline ends. Germline V gene sequence: CDR1 KGHDR, CDR2 SFDVKD. This CDR3 comprises 12 residues. CDR3 sequence: CATGGETAEAFF. DNA of the CDR3: TGTGCCACCGGGGGGGAGACGGCTGAAGCTTTCTTT.

The sample holds a few counts of this clonotype. This chain links TRBV13 with TRBJ1-1; the match to TRBD1 covers 7 bases. The length of the CDR3 is 16 residues. From germline, CDR1 is PRHDT and CDR2 FYEKMQ (reference sequence). V shed 3 bases, J shed 3 bases, and the junction held 10 bases outside the gene matches. The CDR3 loop reads CASSLETGQLHTEAFF. The CDR3 bases are TGTGCCAGCAGCTTGGAGACGGGACAGCTCCACACTGAAGCTTTCTTT.

V usage is TRBV25-1 and J usage is TRBJ2-7; 7 bases line up with TRBD2. The CDR3 runs 13 residues. The V gene's germline CDR1 is MGHDK and CDR2 SYGVNS. V lost 4 bases and J lost 2; bases outside the gene matches: 2. The CDR3 DNA follows: TGTGCCAGCAGTGGAGCGGGGCCCTACGAGCAGTACTTC. It specifies CASSGAGPYEQYF.

This clonotype was seen repeatedly, ten times or more. The V gene is TRBV12-3 or TRBV12-4, the J gene TRBJ2-6, with 8 positions matching TRBD1. There are 17 residues in the CDR3. With 7 bases clipped from V and 0 bases from J, the junction kept 8 bases outside the gene matches. CDR3 protein: CASTPGDRPSGANVLTF. CDR3 nucleotide sequence: TGTGCCAGCACCCCCGGGGACAGGCCCTCTGGGGCCAACGTCCTGACTTTC.

This clonotype was found a few times. The V call is TRBV3-1, the J call TRBJ2-7; 7 positions match TRBD1. The length of the CDR3 is 17 residues. Germline V gives CDR1 LGHDT, CDR2 YNNKEL (reference sequence). Trimming removed 0 bases from V and 4 bases from J; junction bases left unmatched: 12. The CDR3 DNA is TGTGCCAGCAGCCAAGATGCCTGGGGGACAGTGGATTACGAGCAGTACTTC. Protein sequence: CASSQDAWGTVDYEQYF.

This clonotype was seen a handful of times. This chain joins TRBV12-3 or TRBV12-4 and TRBJ2-1, with a tentative D call TRBD2 (6 bases). The CDR3 extends over 13 amino acids. The V and J ends lost 7 bases and 1 base respectively, with 8 bases between them. CDR3 loop: CASMGGSYNEQFF. The CDR3 DNA follows: TGTGCCAGCATGGGGGGATCCTACAATGAGCAGTTCTTC.

The J gene is TRBJ2-1, the V gene TRBV2; no reliable D call. There are 14 residues in the CDR3. V was clipped by 7 bases and J by 8 bases, with 18 bases between them. The V gene's germline CDR1 is SNHLY and CDR2 FYNNEI. CDR3 in amino acids: CASNEEISFDEQFF. The CDR3 DNA reads as TGTGCCAGCAACGAAGAGATCAGTTTCGATGAGCAGTTCTTC. Looking up the rest from reference TRBV2 and TRBJ2-1 gives the full variable domain: EPEVTQTPSHQVTQMGQEVILRCVPISNHLYFYWYRQILGQKVEFLVSFYNNEISEKSEIFDDQFSVERPDGSNFTLKIRSTKLEDSAMYFCASNEEISFDEQFFGPGTRLTVL.

V gene TRBV18 combines with J gene TRBJ1-1, with D possibly being TRBD1 (5 bases). This CDR3 contains 18 residues. Looked up from germline, CDR1 is KGHSH and CDR2 is LQKENI. The V and J ends lost 3 bases and 0 bases respectively, with 20 bases between them. CDR3 coding DNA: TGTGCCAGCTCACCGGGTGCGGGGGTTAAGAACATGAACACTGAAGCTTTCTTT. It encodes CASSPGAGVKNMNTEAFF.

The chain has TRBV28 and TRBJ1-4, with D unresolved. The V gene lost 7 bases and the J gene lost 8 bases, with 11 bases spanning the gap. The CDR3 totals 12 residues. The germline V gene encodes CDR1 MDHEN and CDR2 SYDVKM. In DNA form, the CDR3 reads TGTGCCAGCACCACAATCGGGGAAAAACTGTTTTTT. Translating gives CASTTIGEKLFF.

The table lists this clonotype with a few counts. This sequence joins TRBV20-1 and TRBJ2-2, with D possibly being TRBD2 (6 bases). Germline V gene sequence: CDR1 DFQATT, CDR2 SNEGSKA (reference sequence). Trimming removed 0 bases from V and 0 bases from J, with 17 bases in between. The CDR3 spans 18 residues. CDR3 in DNA: TGCAGTGCTAGAGATCGGAGGGCCCTCGGAGCGAACACCGGGGAGCTGTTTTTT. Translated, it gives CSARDRRALGANTGELFF.

This clonotype was seen ten or more times. The rearrangement uses TRBV7-2 and TRBJ2-5; possible D gene TRBD2, 6 bases. The CDR3 has 15 residues. Germline CDR1 reads SGHTA; CDR2 reads FQGNSA. V was cut by 1 base and J by 1 base, with 10 bases left in between. CDR3 region: CASSLGGKFQETQYF. DNA of the CDR3: TGTGCCAGCAGCTTAGGCGGGAAATTCCAAGAGACCCAGTACTTC.

V gene TRBV12-3 or TRBV12-4 combines with J gene TRBJ2-1, with 10 positions matching TRBD2. Germline trimming cut 3 bases from V and 3 bases from J; bases unmatched to any gene: 5. This CDR3 contains 16 residues. Here the CDR3 reads CASSFSGTSDYNEQFF. The CDR3 DNA is TGTGCCAGCAGTTTCTCCGGGACTAGCGACTACAATGAGCAGTTCTTC.

The sample holds many counts of this clonotype. CDR3 protein: CASSSGTGYLYGYTF. The CDR3 bases are TGCGCCAGCAGCTCCGGGACAGGGTACCTCTATGGCTACACCTTC. This rearrangement joins TRBV5-1 to TRBJ1-2, with 9 positions matching TRBD1. The CDR3 spans 15 residues. Germline CDR1 SGHRS, CDR2 YFSETQ. J gave up 4 bases and V 3 bases, and 7 bases lay outside the gene matches.